These T cell receptor beta chains were read from a single sample in a study of T cells after yellow fever vaccination. TCRdb re-called the 5' RACE reads with MiXCR, one entry per CDR3 protein. The sample carries around 250,000 distinct CDR3 sequences, roughly 4.8% recorded once. The specimen was CD4+ T cells sorted from PBMCs, collected on the day of the yellow fever booster vaccination. Receptor source: a man between 18 and 35 years old who received the YFV17D yellow fever vaccine. Both conserved end residues are part of each CDR3. The D gene is left open where the match is weak. The listing skips clone size in some rows; elsewhere it reads once, few, many or a size class.

j_gene: TRBJ2-2; abundance: many; d_gene: NA; v_gene: TRBV5-1; CDR3aa: CASSLVGIASNTGELFF; CDR3nt: TGCGCCAGCAGCTTGGTGGGGATAGCTTCAAACACCGGGGAGCTGTTTTTT
j_gene: TRBJ2-3; abundance: many; d_gene: TRBD2; v_gene: TRBV11-2; CDR3aa: CASSVGLAGGSDTQYF; CDR3nt: TGTGCCAGCAGCGTGGGACTAGCGGGGGGTTCGGATACGCAGTATTTT
j_gene: TRBJ1-2; abundance: few; d_gene: TRBD1; v_gene: TRBV5-1; CDR3aa: CASSPNGGDSWGYTF; CDR3nt: TGCGCCAGCAGCCCCAACGGTGGGGACAGCTGGGGCTACACCTTC
j_gene: TRBJ1-6; abundance: NA; d_gene: NA; v_gene: TRBV7-2; CDR3aa: CASSFGTNYNSPLHF; CDR3nt: TGTGCCAGCAGCTTCGGGACAAATTATAATTCACCCCTCCACTTT
j_gene: TRBJ1-4; abundance: NA; d_gene: NA; v_gene: TRBV5-4; CDR3aa: CASSEGVYEKLFF; CDR3nt: TGTGCCAGCAGCGAGGGGGTATATGAAAAACTGTTTTTT
j_gene: TRBJ1-6; abundance: few; d_gene: TRBD1; v_gene: TRBV5-1; CDR3aa: CASSFIWTGVSPLHF; CDR3nt: TGCGCCAGCAGCTTCATTTGGACAGGGGTCTCACCCCTCCACTTT
j_gene: TRBJ2-7; abundance: many; d_gene: TRBD2; v_gene: TRBV3-1; CDR3aa: CASSQDLTSATYEQYF; CDR3nt: TGTGCCAGCAGCCAAGATCTTACTAGCGCAACCTACGAGCAGTACTTC
j_gene: TRBJ1-2; abundance: few; d_gene: TRBD1; v_gene: TRBV5-4; CDR3aa: CASSKDRGQGGYTF; CDR3nt: TGTGCCAGCAGCAAGGACAGGGGGCAAGGAGGCTACACCTTC
j_gene: TRBJ2-1; abundance: NA; d_gene: TRBD2; v_gene: TRBV4-3; CDR3aa: CASSQDSGGAREQFF; CDR3nt: TGCGCCAGCAGCCAAGATAGCGGGGGGGCCCGTGAGCAGTTCTTC
j_gene: TRBJ2-1; abundance: few; d_gene: NA; v_gene: TRBV18; CDR3aa: CASSPPVLDNEQFF; CDR3nt: TGTGCCAGCTCACCACCGGTCCTAGACAATGAGCAGTTCTTC
j_gene: TRBJ2-7; abundance: many; d_gene: TRBD2; v_gene: TRBV20-1; CDR3aa: CSAHRAGSIYYEQYF; CDR3nt: TGCAGTGCGCATCGAGCGGGGTCGATATACTACGAGCAGTACTTC
j_gene: TRBJ2-3; abundance: many; d_gene: TRBD2; v_gene: TRBV5-1; CDR3aa: CASSLLAGGLGDTQYF; CDR3nt: TGCGCCAGCAGCTTGCTAGCGGGGGGCCTTGGAGATACGCAGTATTTT
j_gene: TRBJ1-1; abundance: few; d_gene: TRBD1; v_gene: TRBV13; CDR3aa: CASRAQGAVGAFF; CDR3nt: TGTGCCAGCAGGGCACAGGGGGCAGTAGGAGCTTTCTTT
j_gene: TRBJ2-5; abundance: few; d_gene: NA; v_gene: TRBV7-2; CDR3aa: CASSLVSGEETQYF; CDR3nt: TGTGCCAGCAGCTTAGTATCTGGGGAAGAGACCCAGTACTTC
j_gene: TRBJ1-6; abundance: NA; d_gene: NA; v_gene: TRBV6-6; CDR3aa: CASSYRQEDSPLHF; CDR3nt: TGTGCCAGCAGCTATAGACAGGAGGATTCACCCCTCCACTTT
j_gene: TRBJ2-5; abundance: many; d_gene: NA; v_gene: TRBV25-1; CDR3aa: CASRVSETQYF; CDR3nt: TGTGCCAGCAGGGTGTCTGAGACCCAGTACTTC
j_gene: TRBJ2-5; abundance: many; d_gene: TRBD1; v_gene: TRBV20-1; CDR3aa: CSVEQGYQETQYF; CDR3nt: TGCAGTGTCGAACAGGGGTACCAAGAGACCCAGTACTTC
j_gene: TRBJ2-5; abundance: NA; d_gene: NA; v_gene: TRBV5-1; CDR3aa: CASSLRQNQETQYF; CDR3nt: TGCGCCAGCAGCTTGAGACAGAACCAAGAGACCCAGTACTTC
j_gene: TRBJ2-3; abundance: NA; d_gene: NA; v_gene: TRBV7-6; CDR3aa: CASSPRTVTQYF; CDR3nt: TGTGCCAGCAGCCCGCGCACAGTTACGCAGTATTTT
j_gene: TRBJ2-1; abundance: NA; d_gene: TRBD1; v_gene: TRBV3-1; CDR3aa: CASSPSEGANEQFF; CDR3nt: TGTGCCAGCAGTCCCTCTGAGGGGGCCAATGAGCAGTTCTTC
j_gene: TRBJ1-3; abundance: few; d_gene: NA; v_gene: TRBV4-3; CDR3aa: CASSQDRARNTIYF; CDR3nt: TGCGCCAGCAGCCAAGACAGGGCTAGAAACACCATATATTTT
j_gene: TRBJ1-5; abundance: few; d_gene: TRBD1; v_gene: TRBV27; CDR3aa: CASRGRQGRNQPQHF; CDR3nt: TGTGCCAGCAGGGGCAGACAGGGCCGCAATCAGCCCCAGCATTTT
j_gene: TRBJ1-2; abundance: NA; d_gene: TRBD1; v_gene: TRBV9; CDR3aa: CASSGLTGARGYTF; CDR3nt: TGTGCCAGCAGCGGACTGACAGGGGCGAGGGGCTACACCTTC
j_gene: TRBJ2-7; abundance: many; d_gene: NA; v_gene: TRBV7-9; CDR3aa: CASSPPRQATYEQYF; CDR3nt: TGTGCCAGCAGCCCTCCAAGACAGGCTACCTACGAGCAGTACTTC
j_gene: TRBJ2-7; abundance: few; d_gene: NA; v_gene: TRBV10-3; CDR3aa: CAISGDQGSEQYF; CDR3nt: TGTGCCATCAGTGGGGACCAGGGCTCCGAGCAGTACTTC
j_gene: TRBJ1-1; abundance: many; d_gene: TRBD1; v_gene: TRBV6-5; CDR3aa: CASQQTGLSPILNTEAFF; CDR3nt: TGTGCCAGCCAGCAGACAGGGCTGTCCCCTATTCTGAACACTGAAGCTTTCTTT
j_gene: TRBJ1-6; abundance: many; d_gene: NA; v_gene: TRBV2; CDR3aa: CASRRGFGNSPLHF; CDR3nt: TGTGCCAGCAGACGGGGCTTTGGGAATTCACCCCTCCACTTT
j_gene: TRBJ1-4; abundance: many; d_gene: NA; v_gene: TRBV12-3/TRBV12-4; CDR3aa: CASTPKGVRFNEKLFF; CDR3nt: TGTGCCAGCACCCCTAAGGGTGTGAGATTTAATGAAAAACTGTTTTTT
j_gene: TRBJ1-6; abundance: NA; d_gene: NA; v_gene: TRBV2; CDR3aa: CASSGGSPLHF; CDR3nt: TGTGCCAGCAGTGGCGGGTCACCCCTCCACTTT
j_gene: TRBJ1-5; abundance: many; d_gene: NA; v_gene: TRBV12-3/TRBV12-4; CDR3aa: CASSTLGSSGQPQHF; CDR3nt: TGTGCCAGCAGCACCCTCGGCAGCTCGGGCCAGCCCCAGCATTTT
j_gene: TRBJ2-1; abundance: few; d_gene: NA; v_gene: TRBV10-1; CDR3aa: CASSGHNEQFF; CDR3nt: TGCGCCAGCAGTGGTCACAATGAGCAGTTCTTC
j_gene: TRBJ2-7; abundance: few; d_gene: TRBD1; v_gene: TRBV7-2; CDR3aa: CASSSSTGSYEQYF; CDR3nt: TGTGCCAGCAGCTCTTCGACAGGGTCCTACGAGCAGTACTTC
j_gene: TRBJ1-2; abundance: many; d_gene: TRBD1; v_gene: TRBV4-2; CDR3aa: CASSQTGTGGRRNGYTF; CDR3nt: TGTGCCAGCAGCCAAACCGGGACAGGGGGTCGGAGGAATGGCTACACCTTC
j_gene: TRBJ1-5; abundance: few; d_gene: TRBD1; v_gene: TRBV12-3/TRBV12-4; CDR3aa: CASSPGQGRQPQHF; CDR3nt: TGTGCCAGCAGTCCTGGACAGGGTCGGCAGCCCCAGCATTTT
j_gene: TRBJ2-3; abundance: NA; d_gene: NA; v_gene: TRBV4-3; CDR3aa: CASSQVYRGGVGTQYF; CDR3nt: TGCGCCAGCAGCCAAGTTTACCGCGGGGGCGTGGGTACGCAGTATTTT
j_gene: TRBJ2-3; abundance: many; d_gene: TRBD2; v_gene: TRBV7-2; CDR3aa: CASSFSSGRTDTQYF; CDR3nt: TGTGCCAGCAGCTTCTCTAGCGGTCGCACAGATACGCAGTATTTT
j_gene: TRBJ2-1; abundance: many; d_gene: NA; v_gene: TRBV24-1; CDR3aa: CATSNGPLNEQFF; CDR3nt: TGTGCCACCAGTAATGGACCCCTGAATGAGCAGTTCTTC
j_gene: TRBJ1-1; abundance: many; d_gene: NA; v_gene: TRBV11-2; CDR3aa: CASSLGAGANTEAFF; CDR3nt: TGTGCCAGCAGCTTAGGGGCAGGGGCGAACACTGAAGCTTTCTTT
j_gene: TRBJ1-2; abundance: NA; d_gene: NA; v_gene: TRBV7-6; CDR3aa: CASSLTSDSLYGYTF; CDR3nt: TGTGCCAGCAGCCTAACTTCGGACAGCTTATATGGCTACACCTTC
j_gene: TRBJ2-7; abundance: many; d_gene: TRBD1; v_gene: TRBV5-1; CDR3aa: CASSPIIGTGGDEQYF; CDR3nt: TGCGCCAGCAGCCCTATCATTGGGACAGGGGGCGACGAGCAGTACTTC
j_gene: TRBJ2-3; abundance: few; d_gene: NA; v_gene: TRBV11-1; CDR3aa: CASSLTPADTQYF; CDR3nt: TGTGCCAGCAGCTTAACTCCGGCAGATACGCAGTATTTT
j_gene: TRBJ1-1; abundance: few; d_gene: TRBD1; v_gene: TRBV29-1; CDR3aa: CSVRGTGFDTEAFF; CDR3nt: TGCAGCGTTCGTGGGACAGGGTTCGACACTGAAGCTTTCTTT
j_gene: TRBJ1-5; abundance: few; d_gene: NA; v_gene: TRBV28; CDR3aa: CASSFRPEQGREGQPQHF; CDR3nt: TGTGCCAGCAGTTTTAGGCCCGAACAGGGAAGAGAAGGACAGCCCCAGCATTTT
j_gene: TRBJ2-1; abundance: many; d_gene: NA; v_gene: TRBV20-1; CDR3aa: CSARDQGQGSNEQFF; CDR3nt: TGCAGTGCTAGAGACCAGGGGCAGGGGTCCAATGAGCAGTTCTTC
j_gene: TRBJ2-5; abundance: many; d_gene: NA; v_gene: TRBV9; CDR3aa: CASSEGYSRAETQYF; CDR3nt: TGTGCCAGCAGTGAGGGGTACTCGCGGGCAGAGACCCAGTACTTC